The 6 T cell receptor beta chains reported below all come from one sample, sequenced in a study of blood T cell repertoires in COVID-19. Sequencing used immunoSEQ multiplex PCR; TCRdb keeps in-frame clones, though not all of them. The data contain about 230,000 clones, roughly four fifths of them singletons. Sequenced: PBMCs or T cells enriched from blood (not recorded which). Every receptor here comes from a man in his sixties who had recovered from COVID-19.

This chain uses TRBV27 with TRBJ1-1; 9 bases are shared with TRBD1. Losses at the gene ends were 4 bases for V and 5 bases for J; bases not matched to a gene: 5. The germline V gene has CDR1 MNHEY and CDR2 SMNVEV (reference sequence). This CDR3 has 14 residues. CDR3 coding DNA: TGTGCCAGCAGTTGGGGACAGGGTGTAACTGAAGCTTTCTTT. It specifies CASSWGQGVTEAFF.

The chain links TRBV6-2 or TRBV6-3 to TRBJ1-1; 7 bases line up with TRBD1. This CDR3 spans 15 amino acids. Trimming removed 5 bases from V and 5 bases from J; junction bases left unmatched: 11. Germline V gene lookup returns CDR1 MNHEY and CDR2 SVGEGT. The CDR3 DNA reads TGTGCCAGCAGTACCTCGACAGGGTACGGAACTGAAGCTTTCTTT. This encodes CASSTSTGYGTEAFF.

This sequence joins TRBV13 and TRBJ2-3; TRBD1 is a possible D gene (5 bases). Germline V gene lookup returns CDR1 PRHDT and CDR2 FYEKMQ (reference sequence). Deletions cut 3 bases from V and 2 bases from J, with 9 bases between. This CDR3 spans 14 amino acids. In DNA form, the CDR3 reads TGTGCCAGCAGCTTCGACAGAAACACAGATACGCAGTATTTT. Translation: CASSFDRNTDTQYF.

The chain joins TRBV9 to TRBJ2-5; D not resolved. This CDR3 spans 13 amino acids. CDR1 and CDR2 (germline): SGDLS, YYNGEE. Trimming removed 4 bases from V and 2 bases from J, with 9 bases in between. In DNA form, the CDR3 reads TGTGCCAGCAGCCCCCCCTCGCAAGAGACCCAGTACTTC. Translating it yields CASSPPSQETQYF.

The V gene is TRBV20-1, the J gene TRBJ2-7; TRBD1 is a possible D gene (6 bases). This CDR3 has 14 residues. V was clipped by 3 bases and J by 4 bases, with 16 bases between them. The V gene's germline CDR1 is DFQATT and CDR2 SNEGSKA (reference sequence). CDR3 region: CSASRGQQPYEQYF. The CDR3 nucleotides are TGCAGTGCTAGTAGGGGACAACAACCTTACGAGCAGTACTTC.

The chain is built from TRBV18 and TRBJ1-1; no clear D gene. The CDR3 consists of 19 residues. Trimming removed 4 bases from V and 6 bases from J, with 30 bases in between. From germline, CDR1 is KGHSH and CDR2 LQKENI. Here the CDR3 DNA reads TGTGCCAGCTCACTTCTCCATAACACCGGAGTTATTGGGAGCGCTGAAGCTTTCTTT. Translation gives CASSLLHNTGVIGSAEAFF. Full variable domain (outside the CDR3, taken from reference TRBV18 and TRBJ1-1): NAGVMQNPRHLVRRRGQEARLRCSPMKGHSHVYWYRQLPEEGLKFMVYLQKENIIDESGMPKERFSAEFPKEGPSILRIQQVVRGDSAAYFCASSLLHNTGVIGSAEAFFGQGTRLTVV.